A selection of T cell receptor beta chains follows, all from one sample in a study of cytomegalovirus exposure and HLA in healthy donors. Only in-frame clones appear in the TCRdb table, and some are missing; sequencing was by immunoSEQ multiplex PCR. The profile covers approximately 150,000 clones, with 80% appearing a single time and approximately 14% taken by the ten largest. The sample consisted of PBMCs. The receptor set was obtained from a woman aged 35 to 49 in good health and CMV-seronegative. Both conserved end residues are part of each CDR3. The D gene is left open where the match is weak. Size values are once, few and many counts, or a class for expanded clones, and some rows have none.

>-|TRBJ2-7|TRBV4-1|-
TGCGCCAGCAGCCATGGGGGGGCAGAGAGCTACGAGCAGTACTTC
CASSHGGAESYEQYF
>-|TRBJ2-1|TRBV9|-
TGTGCCAGCAGCGTAGGGTGGACTACGAATGAGCAGTTCTTC
CASSVGWTTNEQFF
>-|TRBJ1-4|TRBV9|-
TGTGCCAGCAGCGCCGGACCGGATGGACTGGGAAAACTGTTTTTT
CASSAGPDGLGKLFF
>-|TRBJ2-1|TRBV11-2|-
TGTGCCAGCAGCTTAGCGGGGATTATCAATGAGCAGTTCTTC
CASSLAGIINEQFF
>TRBD2|TRBJ2-5|TRBV7-2|-
TGTGCCAGCAGCTTAAATCGGGGGGAGGGAGAGACCCAGTACTTC
CASSLNRGEGETQYF
>-|TRBJ2-4|TRBV15|-
TGTGCCACCAGCAGAGTGGACAGTTTAGCCAAAAACATTCAGTACTTC
CATSRVDSLAKNIQYF
>-|TRBJ2-7|TRBV7-3|-
TGTGCCAGCAGCATTGGACTGTCCTACGAGCAGTACTTC
CASSIGLSYEQYF
>-|TRBJ2-7|TRBV11-3|few
TGTGCCAGCAGCTTAGAGGGAGCCCACTACGAGCAGTACTTC
CASSLEGAHYEQYF
>-|TRBJ2-5|TRBV14|-
TGTGCCAGCAGCCAAGGGAATAGCGAACCCCAAGAGACCCAGTACTTC
CASSQGNSEPQETQYF
>TRBD2|TRBJ2-5|TRBV7-7|-
TGTGCTAGCAGCTTCTCGCTAGCGGAAGAGACCCAGTACTTC
CASSFSLAEETQYF
>-|TRBJ1-5|TRBV7-9|-
TGTTCCAGCAGCTTAGGGGGGCGGCCTTTGGATTTT
CSSSLGGRPLDF
>TRBD2|TRBJ2-1|TRBV5-8|-
TGTGCCAGCAGCTCCGCGAGGCTAGCGGTCTCCTACAATGAGCAGTTCTTC
CASSSARLAVSYNEQFF
>TRBD1|TRBJ2-7|TRBV4-3|few
TGCGCCAGCAGCCAAGAGCCGCCGGGACAGGATTTCTACGAGCAGTACTTC
CASSQEPPGQDFYEQYF
>-|TRBJ2-7|TRBV4-1|-
TGCGCCAGCAGCCTAAAAAGGAATAGAACCGGGAAACCCCCCTACGAGCAGTACTTC
CASSLKRNRTGKPPYEQYF
>TRBD1|TRBJ2-3|TRBV18|-
TGTGCCAGCTCGAACCGACAGGGAACTAATACGCAGTATTTT
CASSNRQGTNTQYF
>TRBD2|TRBJ2-1|TRBV4-1|-
TGCGCCAGCAGCCAAGGGACTAGCGGGGGGGCATACAATGAGCAGTTCTTC
CASSQGTSGGAYNEQFF
>-|TRBJ1-2|TRBV27|-
TGTGCCAGCAGCCCAGCCTCCAGGGAGGGTAACTATGGCTACACCTTC
CASSPASREGNYGYTF
>-|TRBJ2-3|TRBV10-1|-
TGCGCCAGCCCGAGGTGGGCGGGATATTCGGATACGCAGTATTTT
CASPRWAGYSDTQYF
>-|TRBJ1-4|TRBV5-4|-
TGTGCCAGCAGCCCAGGGGCAACTAATGAAAAACTGTTTTTT
CASSPGATNEKLFF
>-|TRBJ1-1|TRBV2|-
TGTGCCAGCACCATCCCGGGGGAGGGCACTGAAGCTTTCTTT
CASTIPGEGTEAFF
>-|TRBJ2-5|TRBV7-9|-
TGTGCCAGCACCATGGACTTTCTTGGGGAGACCCAGTACTTC
CASTMDFLGETQYF
>TRBD2|TRBJ2-2|TRBV5-1|-
TGCGCCAGCAGCCCCGGGACTAGCGGGGAGAACACCGGGGAGCTGTTTTTT
CASSPGTSGENTGELFF
>-|TRBJ2-1|TRBV7-9|few
TGTGCCAGCAGCGCCGGACAGGAGCAGTTCTTC
CASSAGQEQFF
>-|TRBJ1-4|TRBV6-1|-
TGTGCCAGCAGTGAAATACAGGGAGGGGCTAATGAAAAACTGTTTTTT
CASSEIQGGANEKLFF
>-|TRBJ1-5|TRBV5-1|-
TGCGCCAGCAGCTTGTTTCCGGGGGGCAATCAGCCCCAGCATTTT
CASSLFPGGNQPQHF
>TRBD1|TRBJ2-5|TRBV7-3|-
TGTGCCAGCAGCTTAACGTGGGGACAGGGCTCCCAAGAGACCCAGTACTTC
CASSLTWGQGSQETQYF
>TRBD1|TRBJ2-1|TRBV7-6|few
TGTGCCAGCAGCTTGGGACAGGGGGGGGCCTATGAGCAGTTCTTC
CASSLGQGGAYEQFF
>-|TRBJ2-7|TRBV29-1|-
TGCAGCGTTGAGCTGGAAAGAGGCTACGAGCAGTACTTC
CSVELERGYEQYF
>-|TRBJ2-5|TRBV7-8|-
TGTGCCAGCAGCACGAACAGGGTGGCAGAGCAGTACTTC
CASSTNRVAEQYF
>TRBD2|TRBJ2-7|TRBV5-1|-
TGCGCCAGCAGGGCTCAGGCGGGGGCCTACGAGCAGTACTTC
CASRAQAGAYEQYF
>TRBD2|TRBJ2-7|TRBV6-8|-
TGTGCCAGCAGGCAGGCGGGAGGGTTCGAGCAGTACTTC
CASRQAGGFEQYF
>-|TRBJ1-2|TRBV5-4|-
TGTGCCAGCAGTCCCGGACACCCGCAAATATCTTATGGCTACACCTTC
CASSPGHPQISYGYTF
>TRBD2|TRBJ2-3|TRBV5-1|-
TGCGCCAGCAGGGGACTAGCGCAGAGCACAGATACGCAGTATTTT
CASRGLAQSTDTQYF
>-|TRBJ2-3|TRBV29-1|-
TGCAGCGCGCCCGCAGGGCCGAACACAGATACGCAGTATTTT
CSAPAGPNTDTQYF
>-|TRBJ1-1|TRBV4-3|-
TGCGCCAGCAGCCAAGTAGGCTCAGGGGAAGCTTTCTTT
CASSQVGSGEAFF
>-|TRBJ2-6|TRBV29-1|-
TGCAGCGTTGAGGAGGGGAGCCTGAGCTTTGGGGCCAACGGCCTGACTTTC
CSVEEGSLSFGANGLTF
>-|TRBJ1-4|TRBV19|-
TGTGCCAGTAGTCCCCTACAGGGCCTGAATGAAAAACTGTTTTTT
CASSPLQGLNEKLFF
>TRBD1|TRBJ2-1|TRBV27|-
TGTGCCAGCAGACGAGGCGGACAGGGCAATGAGCAGTTCTTC
CASRRGGQGNEQFF
>TRBD1|TRBJ2-7|TRBV28|-
TGTGCCAGCAGTTACAAAACAGGGGGCGGAACCTACGAGCAGTACTTC
CASSYKTGGGTYEQYF
>-|TRBJ1-1|TRBV7-6|-
TGTGCCAGCAGCGCCAGGGGCTTCACTGAAGCTTTCTTT
CASSARGFTEAFF
>-|TRBJ2-7|TRBV29-1|-
TGCAGCGTACAACAGGGTCAGGGCGAGCAGTACTTC
CSVQQGQGEQYF
>TRBD1|TRBJ2-7|TRBV5-4|once
TGTGCCAGCACCTTACCGGGACAGGGGGCCACCTACGAGCAGTACTTC
CASTLPGQGATYEQYF
>TRBD2|TRBJ2-2|TRBV27|few
TGTGCCAGCAGTAAGGGACTAGCGGGAGCCGGGGAGCTGTTTTTT
CASSKGLAGAGELFF
>-|TRBJ2-7|TRBV21-1|-
TGTGCCGGGGACAGGAACGAGCAGTACTTC
CAGDRNEQYF
>TRBD1|TRBJ1-1|TRBV29-1|-
TGCAGTGTTATCGGGACAGGGGGCCGTTACACTGAAGCTTTCTTT
CSVIGTGGRYTEAFF
>-|TRBJ1-1|TRBV28|-
TGTGCCAGCAGTACCCGCGGACGGGGGGCCGTGAACACTGAAGCTTTCTTT
CASSTRGRGAVNTEAFF
>-|TRBJ2-5|TRBV10-3|-
TGTGCCATCAGTGATATGGGGCGGGGAGAGACCCAGTACTTC
CAISDMGRGETQYF
>-|TRBJ1-1|TRBV7-9|-
TGTGCCAGCAGCTTTCCATTCGGGGGGCGTGTGAACACTGAAGCTTTCTTT
CASSFPFGGRVNTEAFF
>-|TRBJ2-5|TRBV7-9|-
TGTTCCAGCAGCTATAAAGAGACCCAGTACTTC
CSSSYKETQYF
>-|TRBJ1-5|TRBV7-9|many
TGTGCCAGCAGCTCGGACACCAATCAGCCCCAGCATTTT
CASSSDTNQPQHF